The rows below give T cell receptor beta chains drawn from one sample of a study of Ad26.COV2.S vaccination and SARS-CoV-2 variants. Method: immunoSEQ multiplex PCR; TCRdb's copy keeps in-frame clones and lacks some. The sample includes roughly 700,000 clones, more than 70% of them seen just once. The sequenced sample was peripheral blood, obtained in a trial of Ad26.COV2.S vaccine versus placebo. The source is a person between 18 and 65 years old who received the Ad26.COV2.S COVID-19 vaccine or a placebo. The CDR3 runs from the conserved cysteine through the conserved F or W. Fields, in order: D gene, J gene, V gene, CDR3 DNA, CDR3 protein. A D gene is named only where the DNA matches it firmly.

NA TRBJ2-7 TRBV18 TGTGCCAGCTCACCACGTGAAGAGTCCTACGAGCAGTACTTC CASSPREESYEQYF
TRBD2 TRBJ2-7 TRBV19 TGTGCCAGTAGTCTTGTAGCGGGGAGCTCCTACGAGCAGTACTTC CASSLVAGSSYEQYF
NA TRBJ2-5 TRBV9 TGTGCCAGCAGCGCCGTGGGGGGCCAAGAGACCCAGTACTTC CASSAVGGQETQYF
TRBD2 TRBJ2-7 TRBV29-1 TGCAGCGTTCGGACTAGCGGTCCCTACGAGCAGTACTTC CSVRTSGPYEQYF
NA TRBJ2-2 TRBV6-5 TGTGCCAGCAGTTACCGACAGCGCGCCGGGGAGCTGTTTTTT CASSYRQRAGELFF
NA TRBJ2-1 TRBV15 TGTGCCACCAGCAGAGCCCTCGGGGCGGCCTCCTACAATGAGCAGTTCTTC CATSRALGAASYNEQFF
NA TRBJ1-6 TRBV14 TGTGCCAGCAGCCAAGGACTTAATTCACCCCTCCACTTT CASSQGLNSPLHF
NA TRBJ2-5 TRBV6-5 TGTGCCAGCAGCCCGTGGGGAGGGGGCCGAGAGACCCAGTACTTC CASSPWGGGRETQYF
NA TRBJ2-2 TRBV10-3 TGTGCCATCAGGCCGGGGGACACCGGGGAGCTGTTTTTT CAIRPGDTGELFF
TRBD1 TRBJ1-1 TRBV10-3 TGTGCCATCAGTAAGACAGGGAGTGACACTGAAGCTTTCTTT CAISKTGSDTEAFF